The rows below give T cell receptor beta chains drawn from one sample of a study of blood T cells in healthy people across ages. TCRdb re-derived calls from the 5' RACE reads in MiXCR, one entry per CDR3 protein. Here the sample spans around 780,000 distinct CDR3 sequences, under 30% being singletons. The sample was also reused in another study, on T cells of mothers and their children.

Specimen: blood. The receptor source for this set is a boy younger than 18 in good health. CDR3s include the opening cysteine and the closing phenylalanine or tryptophan. D genes are given only for firm matches. Size is omitted from some rows. Given values are once, few, many or a class for expanded clones.

D gene: TRBD1
clone size: -
V gene: TRBV20-1
J gene: TRBJ1-1
CDR3 protein: CSASKTGGVEAFF
CDR3 DNA: TGCAGTGCTAGTAAGACAGGGGGCGTTGAAGCTTTCTTT

D gene: -
clone size: few
V gene: TRBV5-1
J gene: TRBJ1-4
CDR3 protein: CASRERGASNEKLFF
CDR3 DNA: TGCGCCAGCAGGGAAAGGGGCGCATCTAATGAAAAACTGTTTTTT

D gene: TRBD2
clone size: few
V gene: TRBV20-1
J gene: TRBJ2-5
CDR3 protein: CSAQFASGVRETQYF
CDR3 DNA: TGCAGTGCTCAGTTCGCTAGCGGGGTCAGGGAGACCCAGTACTTC

D gene: -
clone size: few
V gene: TRBV11-2
J gene: TRBJ2-5
CDR3 protein: CASSTSQGLQETQYF
CDR3 DNA: TGTGCCAGCAGCACGTCACAGGGACTCCAAGAGACCCAGTACTTC

D gene: TRBD1
clone size: -
V gene: TRBV6-6
J gene: TRBJ1-2
CDR3 protein: CASSYFIPTGTGHGYTF
CDR3 DNA: TGTGCCAGCAGTTACTTTATTCCTACCGGGACAGGACATGGCTACACCTTC

D gene: TRBD1
clone size: few
V gene: TRBV28
J gene: TRBJ2-5
CDR3 protein: CASSPPTGGWGTQYF
CDR3 DNA: TGTGCCAGCAGCCCTCCTACAGGGGGGTGGGGGACCCAGTACTTC

D gene: -
clone size: once
V gene: TRBV7-6
J gene: TRBJ2-2
CDR3 protein: CASSPGQYTGVLFF
CDR3 DNA: TGTGCCAGCAGCCCCGGACAGTACACCGGGGTGCTGTTTTTT

D gene: -
clone size: -
V gene: TRBV6-5
J gene: TRBJ1-4
CDR3 protein: CASQAGAKLFF
CDR3 DNA: TGTGCCAGCCAAGCGGGCGCAAAACTGTTTTTT

D gene: TRBD1
clone size: few
V gene: TRBV5-8
J gene: TRBJ2-3
CDR3 protein: CASSYRDRGRDTQYF
CDR3 DNA: TGTGCCAGCAGCTATCGAGACAGGGGGAGGGATACGCAGTATTTT

D gene: -
clone size: -
V gene: TRBV28
J gene: TRBJ1-5
CDR3 protein: CASSFQQGNQPQHF
CDR3 DNA: TGTGCCAGCAGTTTCCAGCAGGGGAATCAGCCCCAGCATTTT